The present T cell receptor beta chain was sequenced within a study of blood T cell repertoires in COVID-19. The overall study: Both acute and convalescent COVID-19 samples were obtained from the United States, Italy and Spain. T cells, B-cell-depleted T cells, or PBMCs provided the cDNA or gDNA that served as material.

This clone showed up just once. Original analysis: By means of reference gene primer amplification, nucleated cell counts were estimated. TCRdb keeps only in-frame clones here, not all; method: immunoSEQ multiplex PCR. Clone size and V and J calls were adopted from that table, with D and trimming inferred from the DNA. This sample has approximately 150,000 clones, with around nine tenths found just once. The receptor's source is a human donor in a cohort sampled during active COVID-19. Sequencing input: peripheral blood.

The CDR3 bases are TGTGCCAGCAGCCTCGGACAGGGAACTGAAGCTTTCTTT. It is translated as CASSLGQGTEAFF. The V and J genes are TRBV14 and TRBJ1-1; 8 nucleotides agree with TRBD1. The CDR3 consists of 13 residues. After removal of 4 bases from V and 5 bases from J, the junction contained 3 bases not matched to a gene. Germline V CDR1 and CDR2: SGHDN, FVKESK.